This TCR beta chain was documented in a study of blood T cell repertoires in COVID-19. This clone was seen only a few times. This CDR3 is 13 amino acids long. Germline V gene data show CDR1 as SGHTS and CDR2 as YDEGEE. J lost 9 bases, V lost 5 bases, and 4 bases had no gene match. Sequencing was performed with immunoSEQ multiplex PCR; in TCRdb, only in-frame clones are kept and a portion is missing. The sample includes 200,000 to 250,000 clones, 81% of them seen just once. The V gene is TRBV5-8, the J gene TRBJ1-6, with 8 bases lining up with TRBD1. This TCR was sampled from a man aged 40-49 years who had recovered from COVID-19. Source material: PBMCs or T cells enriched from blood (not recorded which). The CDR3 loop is CASRWTGFSPLHF. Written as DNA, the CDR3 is TGTGCCAGCAGATGGACAGGGTTTTCACCCCTCCACTTT. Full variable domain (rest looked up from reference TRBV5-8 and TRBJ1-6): EAGVTQSPTHLIKTRGQQATLRCSPISGHTSVYWYQQALGLGLQFLLWYDEGEERNRGNFPPRFSGRQFPNYSSELNVNALELEDSALYLCASRWTGFSPLHFGNGTRLTVT.